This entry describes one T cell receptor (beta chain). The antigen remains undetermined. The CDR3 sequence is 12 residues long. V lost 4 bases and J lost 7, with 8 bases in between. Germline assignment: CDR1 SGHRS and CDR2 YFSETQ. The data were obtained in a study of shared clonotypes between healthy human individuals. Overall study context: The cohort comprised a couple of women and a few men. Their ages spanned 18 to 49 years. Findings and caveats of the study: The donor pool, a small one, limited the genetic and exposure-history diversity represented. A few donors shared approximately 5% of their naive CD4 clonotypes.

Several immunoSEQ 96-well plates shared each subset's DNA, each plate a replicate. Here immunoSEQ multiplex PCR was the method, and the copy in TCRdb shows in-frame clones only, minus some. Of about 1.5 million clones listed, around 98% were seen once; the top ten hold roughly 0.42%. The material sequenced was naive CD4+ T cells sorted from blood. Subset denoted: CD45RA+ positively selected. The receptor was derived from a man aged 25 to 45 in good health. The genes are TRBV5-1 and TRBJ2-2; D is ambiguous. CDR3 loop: CASSPYNGELFF. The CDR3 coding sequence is TGCGCCAGCAGCCCATATAACGGGGAGCTGTTTTTT.